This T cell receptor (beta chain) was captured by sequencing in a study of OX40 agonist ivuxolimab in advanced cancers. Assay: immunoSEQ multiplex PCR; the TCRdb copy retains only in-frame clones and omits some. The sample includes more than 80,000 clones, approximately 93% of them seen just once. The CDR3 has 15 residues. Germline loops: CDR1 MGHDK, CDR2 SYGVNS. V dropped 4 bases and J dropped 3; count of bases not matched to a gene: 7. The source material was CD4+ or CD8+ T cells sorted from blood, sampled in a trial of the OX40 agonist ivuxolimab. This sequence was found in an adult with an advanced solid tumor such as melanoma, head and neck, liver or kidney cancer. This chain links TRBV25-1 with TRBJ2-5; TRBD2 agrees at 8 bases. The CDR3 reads CASSVFSGDKETQYF. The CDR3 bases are TGTGCCAGCAGTGTATTTAGCGGGGATAAAGAGACCCAGTACTTC. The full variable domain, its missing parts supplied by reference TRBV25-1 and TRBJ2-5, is EADIYQTPRYLVIGTGKKITLECSQTMGHDKMYWYQQDPGMELHLIHYSYGVNSTEKGDLSSESTVSRIRTEHFPLTLESARPSHTSQYLCASSVFSGDKETQYFGPGTRLLVL.